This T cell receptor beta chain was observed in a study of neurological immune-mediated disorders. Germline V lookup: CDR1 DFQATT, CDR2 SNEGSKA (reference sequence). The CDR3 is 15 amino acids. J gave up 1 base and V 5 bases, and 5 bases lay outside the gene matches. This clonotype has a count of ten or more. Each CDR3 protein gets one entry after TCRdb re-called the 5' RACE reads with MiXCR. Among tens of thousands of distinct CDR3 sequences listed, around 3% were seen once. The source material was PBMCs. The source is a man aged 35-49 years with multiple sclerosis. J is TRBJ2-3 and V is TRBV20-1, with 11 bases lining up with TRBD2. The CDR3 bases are TGCAGTGCTGGACTAGCGGGTTATGGCACAGATACGCAGTATTTT. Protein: CSAGLAGYGTDTQYF.